Below, one T cell receptor beta chain is given with its context. Its specific antigen is unknown. No much larger clonotype is one base removed from it; base qualities were not supplied. This entry comes from a study of OX40 agonist ivuxolimab in advanced cancers. As for the study more broadly: The costimulatory receptor OX40 (CD134) was targeted by ivuxolimab, a fully human IgG2 agonistic monoclonal antibody. Intravenous ivuxolimab was administered to patients every 2 weeks at six dose levels: 0.01, 0.1, 0.3, 1.5, 3 and 10 mg/kg. Of the roughly 54 dose-escalation patients, hepatocellular carcinoma was present in about 20, melanoma in some 15, renal cell carcinoma in 9 and head and neck cancer in 9. A male proportion of approximately 83% and a mean age of roughly 58 years, ranging from roughly 23 to 79, were recorded for the dose-escalation cohort. Prior anti-PD-1, anti-PD-L1 or anti-CTLA-4 therapy was permitted, and checkpoint inhibitors had been received by under 50% of dose-escalation patients. Partial responses occurred in three dose-escalation patients: two with cutaneous melanoma and one with hepatocellular carcinoma. The purpose of peripheral TCRbeta sequencing was to test whether ivuxolimab changed TCR sequence diversity and led to clonal T-cell expansion. The monotherapy dose-escalation portion (N = 52 patients) of the phase I ivuxolimab trial is reported in the paper.

To sequence the TCRbeta CDR3 region, genomic DNA was isolated from the sorted cells. The immunoSEQ Assay was used to sequence the TCRbeta CDR3 regions. This is the immuneACCESS table as TCRdb keeps it, with only in-frame sequences that have V and J called. A part of the clones is gone; compared with another copy, unresolved V genes explain less than half, and the rest is unexplained. Recorded for this sample are about 82,000 clones; more than 80% of them occurred a single time. The ten largest clones represent around 2.5% of the sample. Patients with autoimmune disease history or receiving systemic immunosuppression were excluded from the trial. In every dose cohort, peripheral blood was drawn for TCR sequencing at baseline, cycle 4 day 1, and cycle 7 day 1. Samples came from an open-label, multicenter, first-in-human phase I dose-escalation trial of ivuxolimab. The trial enrolled adults with locally advanced or metastatic head and neck squamous cell, hepatocellular, melanoma or renal cell carcinoma. Before TCR sequencing, CD4+ T cells and CD8+ T cells were sorted from peripheral blood as separate populations.

Trimming takes 0 bases from V and 3 bases from J, and the germline ends sit 9 bases apart. Including the terminal cysteine and phenylalanine, the CDR3 comprises 14 residues. CDR3 DNA only is kept here, 42 bases in frame from base 1. Reading the germline V gene gives CDR1 SGHRS and CDR2 YFSETQ. Beyond this particular receptor, the publication reports: Low levels of normalized T-cell clonal expansion were also seen in some patients who did not respond. At doses of 0.1 to 3.0 mg/kg, clonal expansion of both CD4+ and CD8+ T cells in blood was seen between baseline and week 6. After ivuxolimab, expanded clones were on average more numerous among CD8+ T cells than among CD4+ T cells. In the 0.1-3.0 mg/kg groups, partial responders were among the patients with the lowest normalized peripheral clonal expansion, particularly in CD8+ T cells. Antigen specificity was not determined for the clonally expanded peripheral T cells.

This sequence originates from an adult with an advanced solid tumor such as melanoma, head and neck, liver or kidney cancer. The source was CD4+ or CD8+ T cells sorted from blood, collected in a trial of the OX40 agonist ivuxolimab. This receptor chain uses TRBV5-1 and TRBJ1-2; the D gene is perhaps TRBD1, from 5 matching bases. The DNA sequence is TGCGCCAGCAGCTTGGACAGGATCTACTATGGCTACACCTTC. Its amino acids are CASSLDRIYYGYTF.